The sequence of this T cell receptor (beta chain) was determined in a study of CD8+ T cells in alopecia areata. This CDR3 contains 12 residues. From germline, CDR1 is MNHDT and CDR2 YYDKIL. This clone was detected a few times. Gene names are the mouse ones. The missing CDR3 end, 4 residues past where the read stops, is filled in from the germline J gene. The same CDR3 is also encoded by other DNA sequences in this sample. It was cDNA, reverse transcribed from extracted RNA, that served as the sequencing template. This table comes from immunoSEQ multiplex PCR, and its TCRdb copy is limited to in-frame clones, with some not included. The repertoire has about 300,000 clones, none seen only once; the ten largest take roughly 1.2%. A sort of pooled cutaneous lymph node cells used CD4, CD8alpha, NKG2D, NKG2ACE and other stains.

This chain connects TRBV17 to TRBJ1-1; D gene uncertain. This TCR was recovered from a C3H/HeJ mouse with alopecia areata. Strain haplotype at MHC: H2-k. The sequenced sample consisted of CD4+ T cells sorted from a lymph node. This chain's CDR3 is CASSRDRTEVFF. CDR3 DNA, as far as it was read: TGTGCTAGCAGTAGAGACAGAACA. Full variable domain (outside the CDR3, taken from reference TRBV17 and TRBJ1-1): DTTVKQNPRYKLARVGKPVNLICSQTMNHDTMYWYQKKPNQAPKLLLFYYDKILNREADTFEKFQSSRPNNSFCSLYIGSAGLEYSAMYLCASSRDRTEVFFGKGTRLTVV.